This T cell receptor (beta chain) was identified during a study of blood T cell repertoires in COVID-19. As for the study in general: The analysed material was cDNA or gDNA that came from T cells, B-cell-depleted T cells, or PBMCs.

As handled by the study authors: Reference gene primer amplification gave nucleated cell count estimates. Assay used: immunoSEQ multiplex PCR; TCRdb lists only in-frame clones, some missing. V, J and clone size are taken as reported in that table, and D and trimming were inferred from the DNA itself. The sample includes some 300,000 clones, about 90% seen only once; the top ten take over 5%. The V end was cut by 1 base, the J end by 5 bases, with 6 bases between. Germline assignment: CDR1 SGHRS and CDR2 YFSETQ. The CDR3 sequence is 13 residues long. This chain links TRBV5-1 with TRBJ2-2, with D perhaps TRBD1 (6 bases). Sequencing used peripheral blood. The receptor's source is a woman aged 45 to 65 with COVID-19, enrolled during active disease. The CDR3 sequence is CASSLQGTGELFF. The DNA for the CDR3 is TGCGCCAGCAGCTTGCAGGGGACCGGGGAGCTGTTTTTT.